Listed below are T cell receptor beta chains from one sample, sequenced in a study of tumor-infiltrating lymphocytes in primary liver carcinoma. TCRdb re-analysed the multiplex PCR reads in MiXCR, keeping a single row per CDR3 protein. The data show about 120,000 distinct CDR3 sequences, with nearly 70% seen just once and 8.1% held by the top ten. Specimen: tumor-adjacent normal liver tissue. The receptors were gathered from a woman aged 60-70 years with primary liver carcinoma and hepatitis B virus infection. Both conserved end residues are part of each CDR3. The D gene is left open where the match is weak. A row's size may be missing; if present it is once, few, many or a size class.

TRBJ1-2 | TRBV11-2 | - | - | TGTGCCAGCAGCTTAGTGGCCGGTTTTGACTACATCTTC | CASSLVAGFDYIF
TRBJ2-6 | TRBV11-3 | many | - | TGTGCCAGCAGCCCGAGGCAGGGAACTGGGGCCAACGTCCTGACTTTC | CASSPRQGTGANVLTF
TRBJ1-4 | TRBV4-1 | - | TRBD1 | TGTGCCAGCAGCCAAGATCGTTACAGGGGTAATGGAAAACTGTCTTTT | CASSQDRYRGNGKLSF
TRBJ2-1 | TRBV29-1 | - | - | TGCGGCGTTGAAGATTTGGCAGGTGTATACAATGAGCAGCTCTTC | CGVEDLAGVYNEQLF
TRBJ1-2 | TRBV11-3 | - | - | TGTACCAGCAGCCTTGTACCTAGCTATGGCTACACCTTC | CTSSLVPSYGYTF
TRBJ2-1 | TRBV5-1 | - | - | TGCGCCAGCAGCTTGGGTAATGGGTCGTCCTACAATGGGCAGTTCTTC | CASSLGNGSSYNGQFF
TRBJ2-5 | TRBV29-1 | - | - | TGCAGCATTGGCTCATTCGAGGGGTCGGGGACCCAGTACTTC | CSIGSFEGSGTQYF
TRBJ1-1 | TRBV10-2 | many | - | TGCGCCAGCAGTGAGTCGAAGGCGGGCACTGAAGCTTTCTTT | CASSESKAGTEAFF
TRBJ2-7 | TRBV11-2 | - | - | TGTGCCGGCAGCCAAATAGCGGAAGTGGGCGAACAGCAGTTC | CAGSQIAEVGEQQF
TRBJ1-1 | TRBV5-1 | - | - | TGCGCCAGCAACCCCTCAGCGGGGACTTGGAACACTGAAGCTTTCTTT | CASNPSAGTWNTEAFF
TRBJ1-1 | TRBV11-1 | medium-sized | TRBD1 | TGTGCCAGCAGCTACCGACAGGGGCGGAACACTGAAGCTTTCTTT | CASSYRQGRNTEAFF
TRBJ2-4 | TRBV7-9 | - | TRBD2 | TGTGCCAGCAGTTCGGGAGGGGCCAATAACATTCAGTACTTC | CASSSGGANNIQYF
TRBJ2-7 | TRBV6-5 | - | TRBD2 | TGTGTCAGCAGTGACCCGGGACTAGCGGGAGCTGGCGAGCAATACTTC | CVSSDPGLAGAGEQYF
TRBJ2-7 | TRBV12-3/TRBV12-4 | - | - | TGTGCCAGCAGTTTTGGGCTAGCGAACTACGATAAGTACTTC | CASSFGLANYDKYF
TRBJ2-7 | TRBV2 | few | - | TGTGCCAGCAATCCGGGAACGTATTCCTACGAGCAGTACTTC | CASNPGTYSYEQYF
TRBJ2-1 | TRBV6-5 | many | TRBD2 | TGTGCCAGCAGTTACAGCGGGAGGCTCGGCAATGAGCAGTTCTTC | CASSYSGRLGNEQFF
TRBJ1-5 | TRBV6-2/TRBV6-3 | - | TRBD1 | TGTGCCAGTACAGGGGTAACGAGCAATCAAGCCCAGCATTTT | CASTGVTSNQAQHF
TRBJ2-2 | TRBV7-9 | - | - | TGTGACAGCAGCTTCGCTACTGCCGGTGAGCTGTTTTTT | CDSSFATAGELFF
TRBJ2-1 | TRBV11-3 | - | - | TGTGCCAGCAGCCCTCTCATCTCCAATGAGCACTTCTTC | CASSPLISNEHFF
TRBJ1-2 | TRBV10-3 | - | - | TGTGCCATCAGAGAGCAAGGGGCCGCTCGGGGGAATGACTACACCTTC | CAIREQGAARGNDYTF
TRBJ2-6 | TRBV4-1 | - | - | TGCGCCACCAGCCAAGAGCCACAAGGCTCTGGGCCCAACGTCCTGACTTTC | CATSQEPQGSGPNVLTF